This TCR beta chain was sequenced in a study of Ad26.COV2.S vaccination and SARS-CoV-2 variants (dated by TCRdb to the early 2020s). For the wider study: Vaccine-arm donors came from COV1001, a multicentre, randomized, double-blind, placebo-controlled phase I-IIa trial of Ad26.COV2.S in healthy adults. Trial participants were randomized into five groups of five: low-dose or high-dose Ad26.COV2.S given once or twice, or placebo on both occasions. Throughout the experiments and outcome assessment, investigators stayed blinded to trial group allocation. A total of around 32 samples were included in the TCR-sequenced set, comprising around 19 Ad26.COV2.S vaccine recipients, 5 placebo recipients and 8 SARS-CoV-2 convalescent individuals. Sequencing of the TCRbeta repertoire served to evaluate the specificity and breadth of SARS-CoV-2-reactive T cell receptors following Ad26.COV2.S vaccination. Ad26.COV2.S was given intramuscularly at 5x10^10 or 1x10^11 viral particles, as a single shot or as two shots 56 days apart.

General study outcomes and caveats: After vaccination, substantial breadth of spike-specific CD8+ and CD4+ T cell responses was reported. Non-spike TCR breadth was comparable between vaccine and placebo recipients, consistent with the vaccine containing only spike. Spike-specific TCR breadth was higher in Ad26.COV2.S recipients than in placebo recipients (P = 0.0014). According to the authors, total T cell responses may have been underestimated by the TCR breadth and depth analyses. The study lacked the statistical power to compare responses across vaccine doses or regimens.

This clone was recorded once. This receptor's antigen is unknown. No per-base quality is available; no much larger clone lies one base away. V loses 3 bases at its end and J loses 5 bases; junction bases beyond the gene matches: 4. Including cysteine and phenylalanine, the CDR3 has 13 amino acids. Only the CDR3 part of the read is kept: 39 bases, read in frame from the first base. CDR1 and CDR2 are drawn from the germline V gene (reference sequence): GTSNPN, SVGIG. What this sample's treatment or condition label stands for: 15 to 20 received Ad26.COV2.S at low or high dose, single or two shots; 5 received placebo; per-sample allocation not given. For vaccine and placebo recipients, repertoires were sequenced using samples collected on day 63 after the first injection. In Cohort 1b, roughly 26 adults aged 18-55 years were enrolled at a single site in Boston, USA, between 29 July and 7 August 2020. As a vaccine, Ad26.COV2.S was a replication-incompetent adenovirus type 26 vector that expressed a prefusion-stabilized SARS-CoV-2 spike protein derived from the original Wuhan strain.

TCRbeta CDR3 regions were sequenced with the immunoSEQ Assay. After extraction, genomic DNA underwent amplification by bias-controlled multiplex PCR, followed by high-throughput sequencing. The study's own analysis went as follows. To quantify the absolute abundance of each unique TCRbeta CDR3 region, sequences were collapsed and filtered. T cell fraction was estimated by normalizing TCRbeta template counts to usable DNA, which was measured by amplifying reference genes present in all nucleated cells. Repertoire TCRs were annotated as SARS-CoV-2-specific by exact matching of V gene, CDR3 amino acid sequence and J gene to a known reactive TCR set. The reference SARS-CoV-2 TCR set was derived from MIRA and filtered for enrichment in COVID-19-positive ImmuneCODE repertoires, a step that removed public or cross-reactive TCRs. Based on the MIRA antigens, annotated TCRs were further analysed at the level of specific ORF or position within ORF. Breadth was defined as the number of annotated unique rearrangements divided by the total number of unique productive rearrangements, and depth was defined as the summed frequency of the annotated unique rearrangements. TCR breadth was compared between groups using two-sided Wilcoxon rank-sum tests. TCRdb's version of the immuneACCESS table is confined to in-frame rearrangements and falls short of the full clone set. An unresolved V gene accounts for under half of the shortfall where checked; the remainder is of unknown origin. V and J calls and clone size are as listed in that table; D and trimming were resolved from the DNA. The sample table records over 400,000 clones; about nine tenths of these occur just once. In total, the top ten clones hold around 1.7% of the sample.

The sequence derives from a person between 18 and 65 years old who received the Ad26.COV2.S COVID-19 vaccine or a placebo. Specimen: peripheral blood, collected in a trial of Ad26.COV2.S vaccine versus placebo. Recombination linked TRBV30 to TRBJ1-5, with 7 central nucleotides matching TRBD1. The CDR3 protein is CAWSGTDYQPQHF. The base sequence is TGTGCCTGGAGCGGGACAGACTATCAGCCCCAGCATTTT.